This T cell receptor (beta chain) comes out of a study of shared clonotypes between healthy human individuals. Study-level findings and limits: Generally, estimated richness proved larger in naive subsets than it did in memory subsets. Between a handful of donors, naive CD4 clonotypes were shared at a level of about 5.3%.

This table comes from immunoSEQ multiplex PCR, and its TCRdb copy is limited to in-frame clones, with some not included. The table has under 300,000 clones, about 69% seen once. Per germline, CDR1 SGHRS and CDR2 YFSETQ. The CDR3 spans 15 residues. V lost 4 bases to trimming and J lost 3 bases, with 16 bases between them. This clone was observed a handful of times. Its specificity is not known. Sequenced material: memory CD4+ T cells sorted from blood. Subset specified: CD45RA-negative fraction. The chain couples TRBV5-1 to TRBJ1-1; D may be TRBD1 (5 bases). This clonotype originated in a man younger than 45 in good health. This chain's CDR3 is CASSPLMAGDTEAFF. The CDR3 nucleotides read TGCGCCAGCAGCCCCCTTATGGCGGGGGACACTGAAGCTTTCTTT.